One sample yielded the 8 T cell receptor beta chains listed below, sequenced in a study of response to subunit inactivated influenza vaccine. Via MiXCR, TCRdb re-called the RT-PCR reads, giving one row per CDR3 protein. The table has a few hundred thousand distinct CDR3 sequences, 6% to 9% seen once. Sequences were derived from PBMCs from blood, sampled around 25 months after vaccination. All receptors come from a man between 50 and 75 years old who received an inactivated influenza vaccine.

The V call is TRBV4-1, the J call TRBJ2-1; 8 bases are a match to TRBD1. Unmatched junction bases numbered 11, after V lost 0 bases and J lost 7 bases. The germline gives CDR1 MGHRA, CDR2 YSYEKL. The CDR3 spans 17 residues. CDR3 in DNA: TGCGCCAGCAGCCAAGATGGGCTTGGGACAGGCAGGAATGAGCAGTTCTTC. Its protein is CASSQDGLGTGRNEQFF.

This clonotype has at least ten counts. The chain couples TRBV4-3 to TRBJ2-3, with D unresolved. This CDR3 is 16 amino acids long. V lost 0 bases to trimming and J lost 0 bases, with 10 bases between them. Germline loops: CDR1 LGHNA, CDR2 YSLEER. CDR3 nucleotide sequence: TGCGCCAGCAGCCAAGATGGGATTGAAAGCACAGATACGCAGTATTTT. It specifies CASSQDGIESTDTQYF.

The genes are TRBV9 and TRBJ2-1, with no clear D. The germline V gene has CDR1 SGDLS and CDR2 YYNGEE. The CDR3 consists of 16 residues. V gave up 0 bases and J gave up 0 bases, with 10 bases separating them. CDR3 sequence: CASSVEGGFSYNEQFF. The DNA for the CDR3 is TGTGCCAGCAGCGTAGAAGGCGGTTTCTCCTACAATGAGCAGTTCTTC.

This clonotype was seen ten or more times. The V gene is TRBV28, the J gene TRBJ2-3; D remains unclear. V was pared by 6 bases and J by 3 bases, with 13 bases between. This CDR3 is 14 amino acids long. Germline lookup yields CDR1 MDHEN and CDR2 SYDVKM. The CDR3 coding sequence is TGTGCCAGCAGCCGTCCGGTTGGGACAGATACGCAGTATTTT. It specifies CASSRPVGTDTQYF.

This chain links TRBV7-9 with TRBJ2-2; 12 bases match TRBD1. V lost 5 bases and J lost 7; bases outside the gene matches: 5. Germline V gene lookup returns CDR1 SEHNR and CDR2 FQNEAQ (reference sequence). The CDR3 is made up of 15 amino acids. The CDR3 reads CASSLGTGGFGELFF. CDR3 nucleotide sequence: TGTGCCAGCAGCCTTGGGACAGGGGGCTTCGGGGAGCTGTTTTTT.

V and J are TRBV29-1 and TRBJ1-1; possibly TRBD1 for D (5 bases). The germline V gene has CDR1 SQVTM and CDR2 ANQGSEA. Trimming left V 8 bases short and J 5 bases short, with 15 bases between. This CDR3 is built from 12 residues. CDR3 nucleotides: TGCAGCTCCCGGGGGGAGGAGACTGAAGCTTTCTTT. It yields the protein CSSRGEETEAFF.

V is TRBV28 and J is TRBJ2-7, with 11 bases that match TRBD2. Looked up from germline, CDR1 is MDHEN and CDR2 is SYDVKM. V lost 7 bases and J lost 0; bases outside the gene matches: 5. The CDR3 runs 15 residues. CDR3 amino acids: CASNFGTSGSYEQYF. Here the CDR3 DNA reads TGTGCCAGCAATTTCGGGACTAGCGGCTCCTACGAGCAGTACTTC.

The rearrangement links TRBV20-1 to TRBJ2-2; D is uncertain. The germline V gene has CDR1 DFQATT and CDR2 SNEGSKA (reference sequence). V lost 0 bases, J lost 4 bases, and 6 bases lay in between. This CDR3 has 13 amino acids. CDR3 sequence (DNA): TGCAGTGCTAGAGACAGCCTCACCGGGGAGCTGTTTTTT. Translating gives CSARDSLTGELFF.